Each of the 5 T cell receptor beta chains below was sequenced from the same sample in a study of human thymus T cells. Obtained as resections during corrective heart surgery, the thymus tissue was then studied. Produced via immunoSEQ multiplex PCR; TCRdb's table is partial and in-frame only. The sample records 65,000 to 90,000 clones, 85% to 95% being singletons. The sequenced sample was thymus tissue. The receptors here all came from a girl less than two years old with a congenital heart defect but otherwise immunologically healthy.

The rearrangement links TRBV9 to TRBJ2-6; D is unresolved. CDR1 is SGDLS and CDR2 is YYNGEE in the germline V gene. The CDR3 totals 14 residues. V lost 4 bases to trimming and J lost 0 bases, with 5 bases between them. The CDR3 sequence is CASSLSSGANVLTF. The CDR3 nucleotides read TGTGCCAGCAGCCTGAGCTCTGGGGCCAACGTCCTGACTTTC.

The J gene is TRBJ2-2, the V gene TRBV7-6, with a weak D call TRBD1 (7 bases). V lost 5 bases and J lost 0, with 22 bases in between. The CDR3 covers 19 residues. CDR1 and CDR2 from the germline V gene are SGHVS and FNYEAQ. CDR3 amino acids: CASSPRDRETYANTGELFF. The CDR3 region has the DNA TGTGCCAGCAGCCCGCGGGACAGAGAGACGTACGCGAACACCGGGGAGCTGTTTTTT.

The CDR3 DNA sequence: TGTGCCAGTAGTATCCGAGGGGAGCGGTACGAGCAGTACTTC. Translating gives CASSIRGERYEQYF. The chain links TRBV19 to TRBJ2-7; D is tentatively TRBD1 or TRBD2 (5 bases each). This CDR3 region has 14 residues. Trimming stripped 3 bases from V and 4 bases from J, with 13 bases between. Germline CDR1 LNHDA, CDR2 SQIVND (reference sequence).

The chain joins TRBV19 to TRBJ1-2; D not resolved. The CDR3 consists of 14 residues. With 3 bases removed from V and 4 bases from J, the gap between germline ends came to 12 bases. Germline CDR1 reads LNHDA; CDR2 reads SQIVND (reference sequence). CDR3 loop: CASSMIRPFYGYTF. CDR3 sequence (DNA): TGTGCCAGTAGTATGATTAGGCCCTTCTATGGCTACACCTTC.

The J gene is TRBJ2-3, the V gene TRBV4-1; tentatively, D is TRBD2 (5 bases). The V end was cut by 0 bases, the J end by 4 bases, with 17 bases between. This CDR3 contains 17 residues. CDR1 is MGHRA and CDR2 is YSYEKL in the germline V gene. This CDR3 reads CASSQEGLGAVADTQYF. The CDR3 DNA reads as TGCGCCAGCAGCCAAGAAGGATTAGGAGCGGTCGCAGATACGCAGTATTTT.